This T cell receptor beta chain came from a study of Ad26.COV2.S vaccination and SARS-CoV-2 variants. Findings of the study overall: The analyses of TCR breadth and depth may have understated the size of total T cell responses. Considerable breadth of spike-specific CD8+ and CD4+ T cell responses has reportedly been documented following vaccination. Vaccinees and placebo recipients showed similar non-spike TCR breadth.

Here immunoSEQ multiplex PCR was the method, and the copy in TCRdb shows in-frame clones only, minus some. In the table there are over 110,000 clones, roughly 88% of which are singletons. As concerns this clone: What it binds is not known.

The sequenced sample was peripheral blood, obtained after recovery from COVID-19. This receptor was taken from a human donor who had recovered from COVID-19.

This CDR3 reads CASSSRDPPNIQYF. CDR3 in DNA: TGCGCCAGCAGCTCTCGGGACCCCCCCAACATTCAGTACTTC. The chain recombines TRBV5-1 with TRBJ2-4; possibly TRBD1 or TRBD2 for D (5 bases each). Germline loops: CDR1 SGHRS, CDR2 YFSETQ. The CDR3 is made up of 14 amino acids. The V end was cut by 3 bases, the J end by 7 bases, with 14 bases between. The whole variable domain, remainder taken from reference TRBV5-1 and TRBJ2-4, is KAGVTQTPRYLIKTRGQQVTLSCSPISGHRSVSWYQQTPGQGLQFLFEYFSETQRNKGNFPGRFSGRQFSNSRSEMNVSTLELGDSALYLCASSSRDPPNIQYFGAGTRLSVL.